The 10 T cell receptor beta chains below all came from one sample that was sequenced in a study of OX40 agonist ivuxolimab in advanced cancers. Here immunoSEQ multiplex PCR was the method, and the copy in TCRdb shows in-frame clones only, minus some. The data show more than 70,000 clones, with about 86% seen just once and under 2% held by the top ten. The input for sequencing was CD4+ or CD8+ T cells sorted from blood, taken in a trial of the OX40 agonist ivuxolimab. The receptor source for this set is an adult with an advanced solid tumor such as melanoma, head and neck, liver or kidney cancer.

V and J are TRBV4-1 and TRBJ1-1, with 9 bases aligning to TRBD1. Germline V lookup: CDR1 MGHRA, CDR2 YSYEKL. J lost 8 bases, V lost 6 bases, and 7 bases had no gene match. The CDR3 length is 13 residues. The CDR3 DNA sequence: TGCGCCAGCAGTAACCGGGACAGGGCAGAAGCTTTCTTT. Translation: CASSNRDRAEAFF.

The chain is built from TRBV9 and TRBJ1-2; 7 bases are a match to TRBD1. This CDR3 spans 15 amino acids. With V trimmed by 4 bases and J by 3 bases, 9 bases remained unmatched. Germline V gene data show CDR1 as SGDLS and CDR2 as YYNGEE. Here the CDR3 reads CASSSGTANDYGYTF. The CDR3 DNA sequence: TGTGCCAGCAGCTCCGGGACAGCTAACGACTATGGCTACACCTTC.

This clone was detected a few times. The CDR3 here is CSVGGIGTNEKLFF. CDR3 bases: TGCAGCGTTGGAGGGATTGGAACTAATGAAAAACTGTTTTTT. The rearrangement links TRBV29-1 to TRBJ1-4, with no clear D. This CDR3 has 14 residues. Trimming cost V 4 bases and J 1 base, with 10 bases left between them. The germline gives CDR1 SQVTM, CDR2 ANQGSEA. Together with reference TRBV29-1 and TRBJ1-4, the CDR3 gives the full variable domain: SAVISQKPSRDICQRGTSLTIQCQVDSQVTMMFWYRQQPGQSLTLIATANQGSEATYESGFVIDKFPISRPNLTFSTLTVSNMSPEDSSIYLCSVGGIGTNEKLFFGSGTQLSVL.

The V gene is TRBV5-6, the J gene TRBJ1-4; 9 bases are shared with TRBD1. Germline values: CDR1 SGHDT, CDR2 YYEEEE. The CDR3 has 15 amino acids. The junction had 1 base not matched to a gene; V was cut back by 1 base and J by 3 bases. CDR3 residues: CASSLTGGSNEKLFF. The DNA of the CDR3 is TGTGCCAGCAGCTTGACAGGGGGCTCTAATGAAAAACTGTTTTTT.

The chain carries TRBV19 and TRBJ1-6; D perhaps matches TRBD1 (5 bases). Trimming cost V 3 bases and J 7 bases, with 10 bases left between them. Looked up from germline, CDR1 is LNHDA and CDR2 is SQIVND (reference sequence). CDR3 size: 14 residues. CDR3: CASSITGYNSPLHF. The CDR3 nucleotides read TGTGCCAGTAGTATCACAGGCTACAATTCACCCCTCCACTTT.

The CDR3 sequence: CASSLDGNTIYF. The CDR3 DNA reads as TGTGCCAGCAGCTTGGATGGAAACACCATATATTTT. The chain links TRBV5-4 to TRBJ1-3; D call uncertain. Per germline, CDR1 SGHNT and CDR2 YYREEE (reference sequence). The CDR3 consists of 12 residues. V lost 0 bases and J 3 bases, leaving 1 base between the germline ends.

The CDR3, as DNA: TGCGCCAGCAGCTTGGTGGGGACAGGTCATAACTATAATTCACCCCTCCACTTT. Amino acid sequence: CASSLVGTGHNYNSPLHF. This chain connects TRBV5-1 to TRBJ1-6; 8 positions match TRBD1. The CDR3 contains 18 residues. Germline V gene sequence: CDR1 SGHRS, CDR2 YFSETQ. The ends lost 0 bases at V and 3 bases at J; junction bases unmatched: 8.

With regard to this clone: Lacking the conserved final phenylalanine or tryptophan, this CDR3 likely reflects a read error. The CDR3 nucleotides read TGTGCTAGCAGCTTAGCTATCCAGGACCTCTACGAGCAGTACCTC. Its protein is CASSLAIQDLYEQYL. The rearrangement joins TRBV7-7 to TRBJ2-7, with D uncertain. The CDR3 extends over 15 amino acids. The germline V gene encodes CDR1 SSHAT and CDR2 FNYEAQ (reference sequence).

The chain links TRBV9 to TRBJ1-2, with 7 bases that match TRBD1. Germline assignment: CDR1 SGDLS and CDR2 YYNGEE. V shed 3 bases, J shed 4 bases, and the junction held 6 bases outside the gene matches. CDR3 size: 14 residues. The CDR3: CASSASRDSYGYTF. CDR3 bases: TGTGCCAGCAGCGCGTCCCGGGACAGCTATGGCTACACCTTC.

This chain links TRBV7-2 with TRBJ2-4; D ambiguous. V was pared by 5 bases and J by 8 bases, with 13 bases between. The V gene's germline CDR1 is SGHTA and CDR2 FQGNSA. The CDR3 covers 13 residues. The CDR3 sequence: CASSRWPRDIQYF. The CDR3 DNA reads TGTGCCAGCAGCCGATGGCCTCGGGACATTCAGTACTTC.